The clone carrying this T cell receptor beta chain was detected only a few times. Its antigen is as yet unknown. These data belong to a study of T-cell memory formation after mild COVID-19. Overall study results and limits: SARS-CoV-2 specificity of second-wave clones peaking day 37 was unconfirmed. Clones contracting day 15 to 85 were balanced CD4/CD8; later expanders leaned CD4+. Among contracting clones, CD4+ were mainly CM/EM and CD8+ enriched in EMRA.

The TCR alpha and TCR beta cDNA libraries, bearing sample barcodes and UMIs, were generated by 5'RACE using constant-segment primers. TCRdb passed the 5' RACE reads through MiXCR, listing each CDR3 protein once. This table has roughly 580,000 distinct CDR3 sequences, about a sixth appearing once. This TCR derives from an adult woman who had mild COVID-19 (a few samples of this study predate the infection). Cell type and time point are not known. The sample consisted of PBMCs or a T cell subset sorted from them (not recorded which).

CDR3 sequence reads: CASGSGTSIHEQFF. CDR3 coding DNA: TGTGCCAGCGGCTCGGGGACTAGCATCCATGAGCAGTTCTTC. The gene calls are TRBV7-3 and TRBJ2-1; the match to TRBD2 covers 9 bases. V was clipped by 8 bases and J by 8 bases; unmatched bases: 10. CDR3 length equals 14 residues. Germline-derived CDR1 and CDR2 are SGHTA and FQGTGA.